The TCR beta chain under discussion was sequenced for a study of cytomegalovirus exposure and HLA in healthy donors. Study background: The 130 or so validation repertoires were reported in a later analysis to have been generated on the same platform as the roughly 700 first-cohort repertoires. Findings and limits, study-wide: Altogether, around 160 TCR beta chains were recorded as cytomegalovirus-associated.

CDR3 size: 13 residues. Per germline, CDR1 SQVTM and CDR2 ANQGSEA. With V trimmed by 5 bases and J by 3 bases, 3 bases remained unmatched. Using immunoSEQ multiplex PCR, the repertoire was profiled, and TCRdb retains in-frame clones only, with some absent. The data show some 150,000 clones, 86% seen once. Note on this clone: Antigen specificity is unknown.

The sample was PBMCs. This chain links TRBV29-1 with TRBJ2-7, with 11 bases lining up with TRBD1. The receptor's source is a man between 18 and 35 years old in good health and CMV-seropositive. CDR3 sequence reads: CSVTGTGGYEQYF. DNA of the CDR3: TGCAGCGTTACCGGGACAGGGGGCTACGAGCAGTACTTC.